The 9 T cell receptor beta chains given below trace back to one sample, sequenced in a study of cytomegalovirus exposure and HLA in healthy donors. The primer mix had 60 Vbeta and 13 Jbeta primers. Data came from immunoSEQ multiplex PCR; TCRdb stores just in-frame clones and leaves some out. The sample lists approximately 100,000 clones; 65% to 75% were seen once. Sequences were obtained from PBMCs. The receptors originated from a middle-aged woman in good health and CMV-seronegative.

J is TRBJ2-2 and V is TRBV23-1, with 7 bases matching TRBD1. TRBV23-1 is an ORF, and what it does is uncertain. This CDR3 contains 17 residues. Germline trimming cut 6 bases from V and 4 bases from J; bases unmatched to any gene: 14. The CDR3 spells CASRSIRGQNTTGELFF. The DNA of the CDR3 is TGCGCCAGCAGATCAATCAGGGGACAGAATACCACCGGGGAGCTGTTTTTT.

This chain uses TRBV30 with TRBJ2-1; D unresolved. The V and J ends lost 0 bases and 8 bases respectively, with 2 bases between them. The V gene's germline CDR1 is GTSNPN and CDR2 SVGIG (reference sequence). The CDR3 runs to 10 residues. The CDR3 is CAWSVYEQFF. CDR3 in DNA: TGTGCCTGGAGTGTCTATGAGCAGTTCTTC.

The chain links TRBV28 to TRBJ2-2, with 9 bases that match TRBD2. The CDR3 runs to 16 residues. The V gene end was trimmed by 5 bases and the J gene end by 7 bases; junction bases not matched to a gene: 11. Germline V CDR1 and CDR2: MDHEN, SYDVKM. The CDR3 nucleotides read TGTGCCAGCAGTGTAGCGGGAGAGTTCCCGGTCGGGGAGCTGTTTTTT. This sequence encodes CASSVAGEFPVGELFF.

V is TRBV15 and J is TRBJ2-3; 7 nucleotides line up with TRBD2. The V gene end was trimmed by 0 bases and the J gene end by 0 bases; junction bases not matched to a gene: 3. Germline V lookup: CDR1 LNHNV, CDR2 YYDKDF (reference sequence). The length of the CDR3 is 16 residues. The CDR3 loop is CATSRDLAVSTDTQYF. The DNA of the CDR3 is TGTGCCACCAGCAGAGATCTAGCGGTGAGCACAGATACGCAGTATTTT.

This clone showed up just once. V usage is TRBV4-3 and J usage is TRBJ2-2, with D perhaps matching TRBD2 (6 bases). Germline lookup yields CDR1 LGHNA and CDR2 YSLEER. The V gene lost 1 base and the J gene lost 7 bases, with 7 bases spanning the gap. The CDR3 spans 13 residues. The DNA for the CDR3 is TGCGCCAGCAGCCAAGTCGGGGGCGGGGAGCTGTTTTTT. This gives the protein CASSQVGGGELFF.

The genes are TRBV11-2 and TRBJ2-1; 8 nucleotides agree with TRBD2. J was trimmed by 3 bases and V by 0 bases; bases with no gene match: 1. Germline-derived CDR1 and CDR2 are SGHAT and FQNNGV. The CDR3 has 15 residues. The CDR3 sequence: CASSLDGTSYNEQFF. CDR3 DNA: TGTGCCAGCAGCTTAGATGGGACTAGCTACAATGAGCAGTTCTTC.

This chain connects TRBV7-6 to TRBJ2-5, with TRBD1 matching over 10 bases. The V and J ends lost 4 bases and 2 bases, in that order; junction bases with no gene match: 7. This CDR3 is built from 16 residues. The V gene's germline CDR1 is SGHVS and CDR2 FNYEAQ. This CDR3 reads CASSSPRQGAQETQYF. In nucleotides, the CDR3 is TGTGCCAGCAGCTCTCCTCGACAGGGGGCACAAGAGACCCAGTACTTC.

This clone was counted a single time. The chain joins TRBV6-1 to TRBJ1-2; 7 bases align to TRBD1. CDR1 and CDR2 from the germline V gene are MNHNS and SASEGT. V was pared by 7 bases and J by 4 bases, with 9 bases of the junction left unmatched. The CDR3 runs to 14 residues. The CDR3 loop is CASTSIGDSYGYTF. As DNA, the CDR3 is TGTGCCAGCACATCGATCGGGGACAGCTATGGCTACACCTTC.

This rearrangement joins TRBV7-9 to TRBJ2-1; D perhaps matches TRBD1 (5 bases). With 1 base removed from V and 7 bases from J, the gap between germline ends came to 11 bases. The CDR3 spans 14 residues. Germline values: CDR1 SEHNR, CDR2 FQNEAQ (reference sequence). The CDR3 reads CASSLVWGVNEQFF. CDR3 sequence (DNA): TGTGCCAGCAGCTTAGTTTGGGGCGTGAATGAGCAGTTCTTC. Full variable domain (outside the CDR3, taken from reference TRBV7-9 and TRBJ2-1): DTGVSQNPRHKITKRGQNVTFRCDPISEHNRLYWYRQTLGQGPEFLTYFQNEAQLEKSRLLSDRFSAERPKGSFSTLEIQRTEQGDSAMYLCASSLVWGVNEQFFGPGTRLTVL.